Presented here are 15 T cell receptor beta chains from one specimen sequenced in a study of blood T cells in healthy people across ages. It was with a sample-barcoded 5' primer and a J-beta primer mix that a second PCR of about 6 to 12 cycles was run. TCRdb analysed the 5' RACE reads with MiXCR anew, one entry per CDR3 protein. Among 650,000 to 700,000 distinct CDR3 sequences listed, more than 45% were seen once. The sequencing sample was made of blood. The receptors come from a woman older than 75 in good health.

This sequence joins TRBV20-1 and TRBJ2-3; D could derive from TRBD1 or TRBD2 (5 bases each). Deletions cut 0 bases from V and 2 bases from J, with 12 bases between. The CDR3 loop spans 15 amino acids. Germline-derived CDR1 and CDR2 are DFQATT and SNEGSKA (reference sequence). DNA for the CDR3: TGCAGTGCTAGAGATGGGACGGTTTACACAGATACGCAGTATTTT. Translation: CSARDGTVYTDTQYF.

This clonotype showed up many times. The V gene is TRBV7-9, the J gene TRBJ1-2; D is possibly TRBD1 (6 bases). Trimming left V 5 bases short and J 8 bases short, with 18 bases between. Germline assignment: CDR1 SEHNR and CDR2 FQNEAQ (reference sequence). The CDR3 spans 14 residues. The CDR3 reads CASSPQGLGGGYTF. Written as DNA, the CDR3 is TGTGCCAGCAGCCCCCAGGGGTTAGGCGGCGGCTACACCTTC.

This CDR3 is CASSKSINADTQYF. Written as DNA, the CDR3 is TGTGCCAGCAGTAAGAGTATCAATGCAGATACGCAGTATTTT. J is TRBJ2-3 and V is TRBV2; unclear D gene. The CDR3 has 14 residues. Trimming stripped 5 bases from V and 4 bases from J, with 13 bases between. CDR1 is SNHLY, CDR2 FYNNEI, per germline.

The DNA of the CDR3 is TGTGCCAGCAGAAAGGACAGCAACTACGAGCAGTACTTC. This encodes CASRKDSNYEQYF. The genes are TRBV27 and TRBJ2-7, with D possibly matching TRBD1 (6 bases). Trimming pared 6 bases from V and 3 bases from J, leaving 12 bases between. The CDR3 has 13 amino acids. Germline CDR1 is MNHEY and CDR2 is SMNVEV (reference sequence).

At least ten counts were recorded for this clonotype. V is TRBV24-1 and J is TRBJ2-1; D is uncertain. CDR3 length equals 13 residues. Germline lookup yields CDR1 KGHDR and CDR2 SFDVKD. V lost 4 bases and J 8 bases, leaving 11 bases between the germline ends. In DNA form, the CDR3 reads TGTGCCACCAGTGACCCCTACATCGATGAGCAGTTCTTC. As protein: CATSDPYIDEQFF.

This chain connects TRBV2 to TRBJ2-1, with TRBD1 matching over 7 bases. Germline CDR1 and CDR2: SNHLY and FYNNEI. This CDR3 has 14 residues. Trimming took 2 bases from V and 8 from J; bases not matched to a gene: 6. This CDR3 is CASSENRDSYEQFF. The DNA for the CDR3 is TGTGCCAGCAGTGAAAACCGGGACAGCTATGAGCAGTTCTTC.

The gene calls are TRBV14 and TRBJ2-3; TRBD2 aligns across 9 bases. Germline-derived CDR1 and CDR2 are SGHDN and FVKESK. This CDR3 is 18 amino acids long. Losses at the gene ends were 0 bases for V and 1 base for J; bases not matched to a gene: 8. DNA of the CDR3: TGTGCCAGCAGCCAAGATTTCGTTATAGCGGGGGGCACAGATACGCAGTATTTT. It codes for CASSQDFVIAGGTDTQYF.

This rearrangement joins TRBV4-2 to TRBJ2-3, with a possible D match to TRBD2 (6 bases). V was shortened by 3 bases and J by 3 bases, with 19 bases between the two germline ends. This CDR3 contains 17 residues. Germline V lookup: CDR1 LGHNA, CDR2 YNFKEQ. The CDR3 reads CASSQARWGRETDTQYF. The CDR3 DNA reads TGTGCCAGCAGCCAGGCCCGATGGGGACGGGAGACAGATACGCAGTATTTT.

Only one count was recorded for this clonotype. The V gene is TRBV29-1, the J gene TRBJ2-3; D might be TRBD1 (6 bases). This CDR3 region has 16 residues. V was shortened by 3 bases and J by 2 bases, with 18 bases between the two germline ends. Germline CDR1 reads SQVTM; CDR2 reads ANQGSEA. The CDR3 DNA is TGCAGCGTTGAGAATGAAAGCGACAGGTACACAGATACGCAGTATTTT. This codes for CSVENESDRYTDTQYF.

This clonotype was observed once. The rearrangement uses TRBV4-2 and TRBJ2-5; no definite D call. The CDR3 contains 16 residues. Germline loops: CDR1 LGHNA, CDR2 YNFKEQ. The ends were cut back, 1 base at V and 2 bases at J, with 14 bases in the middle. The CDR3 nucleotides are TGTGCCAGCAGCCAAGGGGCTACGTACGATCAAGAGACCCAGTACTTC. It yields the protein CASSQGATYDQETQYF.

This clonotype was found many times. The chain employs TRBV3-1 and TRBJ2-1; possible D gene TRBD2, 5 bases. The CDR3 is 13 residues long. Germline-derived CDR1 and CDR2 are LGHDT and YNNKEL (reference sequence). Trimming left V 3 bases short and J 6 bases short, with 9 bases between. The CDR3 loop reads CASSHRTSNEQFF. The CDR3 DNA follows: TGTGCCAGCAGCCACCGGACTTCCAATGAGCAGTTCTTC.

The chain has TRBV14 and TRBJ1-2; D uncertain. Germline V CDR1 and CDR2: SGHDN, FVKESK. Trimming stripped 2 bases from V and 0 bases from J, with 13 bases between. This CDR3 is 16 amino acids long. The CDR3 nucleotides are TGTGCCAGCAGCCAAACCCCGACACCGACTAACTATGGCTACACCTTC. Translation: CASSQTPTPTNYGYTF.

The chain carries TRBV20-1 and TRBJ2-5; 10 bases align to TRBD2. V lost 5 bases and J lost 5; bases outside the gene matches: 11. There are 15 residues in the CDR3. Germline CDR1 reads DFQATT; CDR2 reads SNEGSKA (reference sequence). CDR3 nucleotides: TGCAGTGCTGGAGGGGCTAGCGGGAGATTGGAGACCCAGTACTTC. Its protein is CSAGGASGRLETQYF.

This clonotype came up a few times. The chain employs TRBV3-1 and TRBJ1-5; D gene uncertain. V was trimmed by 4 bases and J by 0 bases, leaving 10 bases between them. In germline, CDR1 is LGHDT, CDR2 YNNKEL (reference sequence). CDR3 length: 15 amino acids. In nucleotides, the CDR3 is TGTGCCAGCAGCCCGGGCCCTACTAGCAATCAGCCCCAGCATTTT. It translates to CASSPGPTSNQPQHF.

J is TRBJ1-5 and V is TRBV30, with D possibly matching TRBD1 (6 bases). Germline CDR1 is GTSNPN and CDR2 is SVGIG (reference sequence). The CDR3 spans 13 residues. V shed 2 bases and J shed 4 bases, with 9 bases lying between them. The CDR3 region is CAWSWTENQPQHF. CDR3 nucleotides: TGTGCCTGGAGTTGGACAGAAAATCAGCCCCAGCATTTT.